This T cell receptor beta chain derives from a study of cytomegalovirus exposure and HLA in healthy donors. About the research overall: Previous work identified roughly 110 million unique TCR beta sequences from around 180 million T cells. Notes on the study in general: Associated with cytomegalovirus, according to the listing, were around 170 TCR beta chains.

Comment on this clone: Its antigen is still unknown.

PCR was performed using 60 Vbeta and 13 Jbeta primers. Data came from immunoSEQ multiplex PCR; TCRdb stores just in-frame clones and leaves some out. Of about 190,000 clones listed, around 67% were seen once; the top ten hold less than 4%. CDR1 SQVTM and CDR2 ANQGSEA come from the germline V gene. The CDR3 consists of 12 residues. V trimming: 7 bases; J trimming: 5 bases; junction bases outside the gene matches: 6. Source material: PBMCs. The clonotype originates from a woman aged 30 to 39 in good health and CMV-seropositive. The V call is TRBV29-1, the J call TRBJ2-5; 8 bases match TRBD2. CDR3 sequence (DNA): TGCAGCGCGACGGCGGGAGGTGAGACCCAGTACTTC. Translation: CSATAGGETQYF.